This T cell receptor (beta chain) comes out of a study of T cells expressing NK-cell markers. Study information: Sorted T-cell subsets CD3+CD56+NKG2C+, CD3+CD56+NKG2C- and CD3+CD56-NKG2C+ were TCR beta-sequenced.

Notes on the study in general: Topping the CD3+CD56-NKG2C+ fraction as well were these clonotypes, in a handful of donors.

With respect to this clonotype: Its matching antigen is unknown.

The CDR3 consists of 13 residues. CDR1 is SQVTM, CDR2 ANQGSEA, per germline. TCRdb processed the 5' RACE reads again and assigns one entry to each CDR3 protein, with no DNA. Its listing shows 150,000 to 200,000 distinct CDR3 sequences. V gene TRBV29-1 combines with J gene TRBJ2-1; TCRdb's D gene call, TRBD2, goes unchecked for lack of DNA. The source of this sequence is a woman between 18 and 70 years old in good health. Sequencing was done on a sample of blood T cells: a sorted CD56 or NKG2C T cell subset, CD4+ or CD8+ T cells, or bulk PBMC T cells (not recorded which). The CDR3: CSVAGLAGGPQFF.